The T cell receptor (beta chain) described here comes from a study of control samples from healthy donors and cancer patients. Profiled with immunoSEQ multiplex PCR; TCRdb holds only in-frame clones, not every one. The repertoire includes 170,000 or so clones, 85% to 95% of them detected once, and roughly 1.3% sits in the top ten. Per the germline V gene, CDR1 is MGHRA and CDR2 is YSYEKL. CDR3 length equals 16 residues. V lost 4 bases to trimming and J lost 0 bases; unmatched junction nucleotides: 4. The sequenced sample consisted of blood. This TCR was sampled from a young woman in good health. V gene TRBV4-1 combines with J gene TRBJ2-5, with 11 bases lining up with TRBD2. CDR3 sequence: CASSRPSGGYQETQYF. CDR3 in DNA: TGCGCCAGCAGCCGCCCTAGCGGGGGGTACCAAGAGACCCAGTACTTC.